A single sample is the source of the 29 T cell receptor beta chains below, sequenced in a study of shared clonotypes between healthy human individuals. Assay: immunoSEQ multiplex PCR; the TCRdb copy retains only in-frame clones and omits some. Here the sample spans more than 1.2 million clones, 98% to 99% being singletons. Source material: naive CD4+ T cells sorted from blood. Indicated subset: CD45RA+ positively selected. These receptors originate from a man aged 25-45 years in good health.

The chain recombines TRBV25-1 with TRBJ2-3, with D unclear. Germline loops: CDR1 MGHDK, CDR2 SYGVNS. CDR3 length equals 15 residues. V lost 6 bases and J lost 2, with 15 bases in between. The CDR3 DNA reads TGTGCCAGCAGCCATGGGCGGAGACTCACAGATACGCAGTATTTT. It translates to CASSHGRRLTDTQYF.

The chain uses TRBV2 and TRBJ1-1; TRBD1 matches 7 bases. Germline lookup yields CDR1 SNHLY and CDR2 FYNNEI. Trimming cost V 9 bases and J 0 bases; bases outside gene matches: 4. CDR3 length: 13 residues. This CDR3 reads CARADRVNTEAFF. In DNA form, the CDR3 reads TGTGCCAGAGCTGACAGGGTGAACACTGAAGCTTTCTTT.

The rearrangement links TRBV15 to TRBJ1-4, with D possibly matching TRBD1 (5 bases). The germline gives CDR1 LNHNV, CDR2 YYDKDF (reference sequence). V was trimmed by 0 bases and J by 4 bases, leaving 15 bases between them. The CDR3 covers 17 residues. This chain's CDR3 is CATSREGSWGDNEKLFF. CDR3 nucleotides: TGTGCCACCAGCAGAGAGGGCAGCTGGGGGGATAATGAAAAACTGTTTTTT.

The chain combines TRBV28 with TRBJ1-5; no firm D call. Per germline, CDR1 MDHEN and CDR2 SYDVKM. The length of the CDR3 is 11 residues. The V gene lost 5 bases and the J gene lost 7 bases, with 6 bases spanning the gap. CDR3 loop: CASSVQQPQHF. DNA of the CDR3: TGTGCCAGCAGTGTTCAACAGCCCCAGCATTTT.

In DNA, the CDR3 is TGTGCCAGCAGCCTCCAGGGACCTGAGCAGTTCTTC. This gives the protein CASSLQGPEQFF. V gene TRBV7-9 combines with J gene TRBJ2-1; D tentatively reads TRBD1 or TRBD2 (5 bases each). Germline V gives CDR1 SEHNR, CDR2 FQNEAQ (reference sequence). The CDR3 sequence is 12 residues long. V lost 5 bases to trimming and J lost 9 bases, with 11 bases between them.

The chain combines TRBV28 with TRBJ1-5, with D perhaps matching TRBD1 (5 bases). V was trimmed by 7 bases and J by 5 bases, leaving 15 bases between them. CDR1 and CDR2 from the germline V gene are MDHEN and SYDVKM. The CDR3 extends over 14 amino acids. The CDR3 sequence is CASTDLGGYQPQHF. DNA of the CDR3: TGTGCCAGCACCGACCTCGGGGGGTATCAGCCCCAGCATTTT.

The genes are TRBV5-1 and TRBJ1-1, with 8 bases that match TRBD1. J was trimmed by 1 base and V by 3 bases; bases with no gene match: 11. The V gene's germline CDR1 is SGHRS and CDR2 YFSETQ. This CDR3 spans 17 amino acids. The CDR3 sequence is CASSSLRRTGRNTEAFF. The CDR3 coding sequence is TGCGCCAGCAGCTCGCTGCGGAGGACAGGGCGGAACACTGAAGCTTTCTTT.

The gene calls are TRBV28 and TRBJ2-7; either TRBD1 or TRBD2 may fit D (5 bases each). Germline V CDR1 and CDR2: MDHEN, SYDVKM. The CDR3 sequence is 15 residues long. V was clipped by 8 bases and J by 3 bases, with 20 bases between them. The CDR3 nucleotides are TGTGCCAGCTCGACGTCCGGGGCCTCAAACTACGAGCAGTACTTC. It translates to CASSTSGASNYEQYF.

The chain is built from TRBV19 and TRBJ2-5; 9 bases line up with TRBD1. This CDR3 is built from 14 residues. In germline, CDR1 is LNHDA, CDR2 SQIVND (reference sequence). J was trimmed by 0 bases and V by 11 bases; bases with no gene match: 7. The CDR3 loop is CAAGTGKNQETQYF. The CDR3 nucleotides read TGTGCCGCCGGGACAGGGAAGAACCAAGAGACCCAGTACTTC.

This clone was recorded once. The chain uses TRBV20-1 and TRBJ2-5; D not resolved. The V gene's germline CDR1 is DFQATT and CDR2 SNEGSKA (reference sequence). This CDR3 contains 10 residues. V was trimmed by 0 bases and J by 9 bases, leaving 5 bases between them. The chain's CDR3 is CSAREDPQYF. The CDR3, as DNA: TGCAGTGCTAGAGAAGATCCCCAGTACTTC.

V is TRBV7-6 and J is TRBJ2-7, with 11 bases identical to TRBD2. With 5 bases clipped from V and 1 base from J, the junction kept 7 bases outside the gene matches. Germline CDR1 reads SGHVS; CDR2 reads FNYEAQ. This CDR3 has 16 amino acids. DNA of the CDR3: TGTGCCAGCAGCCTATTAGCGGGAGGGCCTTCCTACGAGCAGTACTTC. Protein sequence: CASSLLAGGPSYEQYF. Variable domain in full (rest from reference TRBV7-6 and TRBJ2-7): GAGVSQSPRYKVTKRGQDVALRCDPISGHVSLYWYRQALGQGPEFLTYFNYEAQQDKSGLPNDRFSAERPEGSISTLTIQRTEQRDSAMYRCASSLLAGGPSYEQYFGPGTRLTVT.

The V call is TRBV7-3, the J call TRBJ2-1; 7 nucleotides align to TRBD2. CDR1 is SGHTA, CDR2 FQGTGA, per germline. The CDR3 extends over 13 amino acids. With V trimmed by 4 bases and J by 6 bases, 3 bases remained unmatched. The DNA for the CDR3 is TGTGCCAGCAGCTCGCGGGGGATCAATGAGCAGTTCTTC. Its translation is CASSSRGINEQFF.

V gene TRBV7-9 combines with J gene TRBJ1-5; a weak D match, TRBD1 (5 bases). Trimming stripped 5 bases from V and 0 bases from J, with 14 bases between. This CDR3 region has 16 residues. CDR1 and CDR2 from the germline V gene are SEHNR and FQNEAQ (reference sequence). CDR3: CASSASGGTSNQPQHF. CDR3 nucleotide sequence: TGTGCCAGCAGCGCCTCCGGGGGTACTAGCAATCAGCCCCAGCATTTT.

The chain employs TRBV5-1 and TRBJ2-3, with D perhaps being TRBD1 or TRBD2 (6 bases each). This CDR3 is 14 amino acids long. Between the trimmed V and J ends, which lost 5 bases and 2 bases, there was a span of 12 bases. Germline CDR1 is SGHRS and CDR2 is YFSETQ. CDR3 region: CASRKGGYTDTQYF. DNA of the CDR3: TGCGCCAGCAGGAAGGGGGGATACACAGATACGCAGTATTTT.

This clone was seen a single time. The CDR3 is CASSPPGTDTQYF. CDR3 DNA sequence: TGTGCCAGCAGCCCCCCGGGCACAGATACGCAGTATTTT. The rearrangement joins TRBV7-3 to TRBJ2-3; D not certain. This CDR3 is built from 13 residues. The V and J ends lost 5 bases and 1 base respectively, with 7 bases between them. Germline V lookup: CDR1 SGHTA, CDR2 FQGTGA.

The chain combines TRBV5-3 with TRBJ2-3, with 10 bases aligning to TRBD2. TRBV5-3 is placed among ORFs of uncertain function. The CDR3 is 17 amino acids. V was clipped by 4 bases and J by 4 bases; unmatched bases: 12. CDR3 in amino acids: CARSPSRTSGRPDTQYF. CDR3 DNA sequence: TGTGCCAGAAGCCCCAGCCGGACTAGCGGACGACCAGATACGCAGTATTTT.

This clone was seen a single time. The chain joins TRBV28 to TRBJ1-2, with 7 bases matching TRBD1. Trimming cost V 5 bases and J 1 base; bases outside gene matches: 7. The CDR3 totals 15 residues. Per the germline V gene, CDR1 is MDHEN and CDR2 is SYDVKM. CDR3 sequence reads: CASSPGTASNYGYTF. CDR3 DNA: TGTGCCAGCAGTCCCGGGACAGCGAGTAACTATGGCTACACCTTC.

This clone occurred once. The chain employs TRBV25-1 and TRBJ1-1; no clear D gene. V was trimmed by 2 bases and J by 8 bases, leaving 12 bases between them. CDR3 length: 13 amino acids. The germline V gene encodes CDR1 MGHDK and CDR2 SYGVNS. This chain's CDR3 is CASSEVVPGEAFF. The CDR3 nucleotides are TGTGCCAGCAGTGAAGTCGTCCCGGGGGAAGCTTTCTTT.

The chain employs TRBV9 and TRBJ1-2; 8 bases are a match to TRBD1. This CDR3 region has 15 residues. The V segment lost 1 base and the J segment 4 bases; nucleotides outside the gene matches: 6. Per germline, CDR1 SGDLS and CDR2 YYNGEE. The CDR3: CASSVIGQGSYGYTF. The CDR3 bases are TGTGCCAGCAGCGTAATTGGACAGGGAAGCTATGGCTACACCTTC.

V usage is TRBV30 and J usage is TRBJ2-2, with a weak D call TRBD1 (6 bases). The V end was cut by 0 bases, the J end by 7 bases, with 18 bases between. The germline gives CDR1 GTSNPN, CDR2 SVGIG (reference sequence). There are 16 residues in the CDR3. CDR3 sequence (DNA): TGTGCCTGGAGTGTAAACAGGGTGGAAATTCACGGGGAGCTGTTTTTT. Its protein product is CAWSVNRVEIHGELFF.

This clone was detected only a few times. The chain carries TRBV7-6 and TRBJ2-3; no reliable D call. The CDR3 covers 12 residues. V shed 4 bases and J shed 4 bases, with 6 bases lying between them. The germline gives CDR1 SGHVS, CDR2 FNYEAQ. CDR3 sequence (DNA): TGTGCCAGCAGCTGGAAATCAGATACGCAGTATTTT. It yields the protein CASSWKSDTQYF.

This chain links TRBV5-1 with TRBJ2-3; 7 bases are shared with TRBD2. This CDR3 is 15 amino acids long. Per germline, CDR1 SGHRS and CDR2 YFSETQ. After removal of 1 base from V and 3 bases from J, the junction contained 5 bases not matched to a gene. The CDR3 coding sequence is TGCGCCAGCAGCTTGAGGGAGGGAGGGACAGATACGCAGTATTTT. Protein: CASSLREGGTDTQYF.

In its sample, this clone was seen once. This chain's CDR3 is CAWRGQGLGRLSGNTIYF. CDR3 coding DNA: TGTGCCTGGAGAGGACAGGGTTTGGGTCGGCTCTCTGGAAACACCATATATTTT. V and J are TRBV30 and TRBJ1-3; 8 positions match TRBD1. Germline CDR1 reads GTSNPN; CDR2 reads SVGIG (reference sequence). The CDR3 is 18 amino acids. Trimming removed 3 bases from V and 0 bases from J; junction bases left unmatched: 13. Complete variable domain (other parts from reference TRBV30 and TRBJ1-3): SQTIHQWPATLVQPVGSPLSLECTVEGTSNPNLYWYRQAAGRGLQLLFYSVGIGQISSEVPQNLSASRPQDRQFILSSKKLLLSDSGFYLCAWRGQGLGRLSGNTIYFGEGSWLTVV.

V and J are TRBV4-1 and TRBJ1-3; D is uncertain. The CDR3 is 13 residues long. The germline V gene encodes CDR1 MGHRA and CDR2 YSYEKL. V was shortened by 3 bases and J by 3 bases, with 6 bases between the two germline ends. The CDR3 is CASSQSDGNTIYF. In DNA form, the CDR3 reads TGCGCCAGCAGCCAGTCCGATGGAAACACCATATATTTT.

The rearrangement joins TRBV25-1 to TRBJ1-4; D is perhaps TRBD1 (5 bases). CDR1 and CDR2 (germline): MGHDK, SYGVNS. The CDR3 extends over 15 amino acids. V was cut by 2 bases and J by 10 bases, with 17 bases left in between. The CDR3 protein is CASSEITGSGGKLFF. The CDR3 nucleotides read TGTGCCAGCAGTGAAATTACAGGCTCGGGTGGAAAACTGTTTTTT.

With regard to this clone: This CDR3 is also generated by other DNA sequences in the sample. The chain carries TRBV10-3 and TRBJ2-1; the D is unclear. From germline, CDR1 is ENHRY and CDR2 SYGVKD. The CDR3 spans 12 residues. With 1 base removed from V and 6 bases from J, the gap between germline ends came to 4 bases. For the CDR3, the DNA is TGTGCCATCAGTGAGTTGGGCAATGAGCAGTTCTTC. This sequence encodes CAISELGNEQFF.

This rearrangement joins TRBV9 to TRBJ2-5; 11 positions match TRBD2. The germline gives CDR1 SGDLS, CDR2 YYNGEE. With 3 bases clipped from V and 1 base from J, the junction kept 8 bases outside the gene matches. The CDR3 contains 17 residues. The CDR3 protein is CASSGGTSGGSQETQYF. CDR3 DNA sequence: TGTGCCAGCAGCGGAGGGACTAGCGGAGGTTCCCAAGAGACCCAGTACTTC.

Comments on this clone: Other DNA sequences of this sample code for an identical CDR3. The chain couples TRBV9 to TRBJ2-7, with no clear D. CDR3 length equals 14 residues. The germline V gene encodes CDR1 SGDLS and CDR2 YYNGEE. The V end was cut by 0 bases, the J end by 2 bases, with 9 bases between. DNA for the CDR3: TGTGCCAGCAGCGTAGCGAGTAGTCCCTACGAGCAGTACTTC. As protein: CASSVASSPYEQYF.

CDR3 nucleotide sequence: TGTGCCAGCTTAAACAGGGGACAAGAGACCCAGTACTTC. Its protein is CASLNRGQETQYF. The chain is built from TRBV6-1 and TRBJ2-5; 7 bases line up with TRBD1. The CDR3 spans 13 residues. The germline CDR1 and CDR2 sequences are MNHNS and SASEGT. V was clipped by 8 bases and J by 2 bases; unmatched bases: 5.